The sequence of this TCR beta chain was determined in a study of preoperative IRX-2 immunotherapy in early breast cancer. Germline CDR1 and CDR2: SGHRS and YFSETQ. The CDR3 loop spans 16 amino acids. The V segment lost 1 base and the J segment 8 bases; nucleotides outside the gene matches: 6. Described treatment: preoperative locoregional IRX-2 cytokine immunotherapy. Assay used: immunoSEQ multiplex PCR; TCRdb lists only in-frame clones, some missing. In the table there are roughly 2,500 clones, around four fifths of which are singletons. The chain is built from TRBV5-1 and TRBJ2-1, with TRBD2 identical over 13 bases. Sequences were derived from tumor tissue, sampled before IRX-2 immunotherapy. This sequence originates from a human donor with breast cancer. CDR3 coding DNA: TGCGCCAGCAGCTTGACTAGCGGGGGGGCTCTCGATGAGCAGTTCTTC. Protein: CASSLTSGGALDEQFF.